These 28 T cell receptor beta chains were sequenced from one sample in a study of molecular identifiers for immune sequencing clone quantification. TCRdb fed the PCR reads into MiXCR, producing one record per CDR3 protein. The repertoire has 100,000 or so distinct CDR3 sequences, about 35% of them found once; the top ten carry 4% to 4.5%. The sample taken for sequencing was naive CD8+ T cells from blood, with Jurkat cell RNA spiked in. Documented subset: FACS-sorted CD8+CD4-CCR7+CD45RA+ naive T cells. Every receptor here comes from a human donor in good health. Some libraries in this study had Jurkat cell RNA spiked in.

This clonotype occurred a few times. The rearrangement joins TRBV7-3 to TRBJ2-3; 8 bases match TRBD2. The CDR3 consists of 16 residues. Germline V gene sequence: CDR1 SGHTA, CDR2 FQGTGA. With 1 base clipped from V and 4 bases from J, the junction kept 7 bases outside the gene matches. The CDR3 reads CASSLIGREGADTQYF. The CDR3 coding sequence is TGTGCCAGCAGCTTAATCGGACGGGAGGGGGCAGATACGCAGTATTTT.

The chain is built from TRBV13 and TRBJ2-5; D tentatively reads TRBD1 or TRBD2 (5 bases each). Deletions cut 5 bases from V and 3 bases from J, with 19 bases between. The CDR3 has 16 residues. Looked up from germline, CDR1 is PRHDT and CDR2 is FYEKMQ (reference sequence). The CDR3 DNA reads as TGTGCCAGCAGCAACAGCCCGGGACCACCTAAAGAGACCCAGTACTTC. Amino acid sequence: CASSNSPGPPKETQYF.

This clonotype was seen many times. The chain recombines TRBV7-2 with TRBJ2-3; TRBD2 agrees at 10 bases. The V gene end was trimmed by 1 base and the J gene end by 1 base; junction bases not matched to a gene: 11. CDR1 is SGHTA, CDR2 FQGNSA, per germline. The CDR3 totals 19 residues. CDR3 nucleotides: TGTGCCAGCAGCTTAGGGGGAGCGGGAGGGCCATGGGGCACAGATACGCAGTATTTT. Protein product: CASSLGGAGGPWGTDTQYF.

This clonotype appeared a single time. The V and J genes are TRBV4-3 and TRBJ2-5, with 8 nucleotides matching TRBD1. Looked up from germline, CDR1 is LGHNA and CDR2 is YSLEER. V lost 1 base to trimming and J lost 4 bases; unmatched junction nucleotides: 5. CDR3 size: 15 residues. The CDR3 sequence: CASSQAGGFLETQYF. The DNA of the CDR3 is TGCGCCAGCAGCCAAGCAGGGGGCTTTTTAGAGACCCAGTACTTC.

This chain connects TRBV28 to TRBJ2-3; D is uncertain. Trimming shortened V by 3 bases and J by 0 bases, and 13 bases separated the two germline ends. The CDR3 consists of 16 residues. Germline V gene sequence: CDR1 MDHEN, CDR2 SYDVKM. The CDR3 region is CASSFPVRASTDTQYF. The CDR3, as DNA: TGTGCCAGCAGTTTCCCCGTCCGGGCTAGCACAGATACGCAGTATTTT. The variable domain in full, with the rest retrieved from reference TRBV28 and TRBJ2-3, is DVKVTQSSRYLVKRTGEKVFLECVQDMDHENMFWYRQDPGLGLRLIYFSYDVKMKEKGDIPEGYSVSREKKERFSLILESASTNQTSMYLCASSFPVRASTDTQYFGPGTRLTVL.

The CDR3 DNA follows: TGTGCCAGCAGCTTAGGAACAGTATTCTCTGGGGCCAACGTCCTGACTTTC. Its translation is CASSLGTVFSGANVLTF. This sequence joins TRBV7-6 and TRBJ2-6; D unresolved. There are 17 residues in the CDR3. Germline V lookup: CDR1 SGHVS, CDR2 FNYEAQ. V was cut by 1 base and J by 0 bases, with 10 bases left in between.

V usage is TRBV13 and J usage is TRBJ2-5; 7 bases are a match to TRBD2. The V segment lost 3 bases and the J segment 9 bases; nucleotides outside the gene matches: 7. The CDR3 covers 13 residues. The germline V gene has CDR1 PRHDT and CDR2 FYEKMQ (reference sequence). CDR3: CASSFGLVGAQYF. CDR3 sequence (DNA): TGTGCCAGCAGCTTTGGACTAGTGGGGGCCCAGTACTTC.

Turning to this clonotype: This may stem from a read error, because a much larger clone lies one nucleotide away. CDR3 DNA sequence: TGCGCCAGCAGCCGGGAAGCTAACTATGGCTACACCTTC. Amino acid sequence: CASSREANYGYTF. The rearrangement joins TRBV5-1 to TRBJ1-2, with no clear D. Trimming removed 4 bases at V and 0 bases at J, with 7 bases between. The CDR3 runs to 13 residues. Per the germline V gene, CDR1 is SGHRS and CDR2 is YFSETQ. Filled out from reference TRBV5-1 and TRBJ1-2, the complete variable domain reads KAGVTQTPRYLIKTRGQQVTLSCSPISGHRSVSWYQQTPGQGLQFLFEYFSETQRNKGNFPGRFSGRQFSNSRSEMNVSTLELGDSALYLCASSREANYGYTFGSGTRLTVV.

Of note for this clonotype: As the CDR3 is not closed by the conserved phenylalanine or tryptophan, this likely results from a read error. CDR3 in DNA: TGCAGTGCTACCATATTAGGTAGCAATCAGCCCCAGCATCTT. This sequence encodes CSATILGSNQPQHL. J is TRBJ1-5 and V is TRBV20-1; no clear D. The CDR3 contains 14 residues. Looked up from germline, CDR1 is DFQATT and CDR2 is SNEGSKA (reference sequence). V was clipped by 4 bases and J by 0 bases, with 10 bases between them.

This rearrangement joins TRBV19 to TRBJ1-2, with D tentatively TRBD1 (6 bases). The germline V gene encodes CDR1 LNHDA and CDR2 SQIVND (reference sequence). The CDR3 contains 13 residues. The ends were cut back, 1 base at V and 7 bases at J, with 10 bases in the middle. CDR3 sequence: CASSIGTVSGYTF. CDR3 in DNA: TGTGCCAGTAGTATAGGGACAGTATCTGGCTACACCTTC.

The chain links TRBV6-5 to TRBJ2-1; D not resolved. V dropped 6 bases and J dropped 9 bases, with 9 bases sitting between them. The length of the CDR3 is 11 residues. Germline assignment: CDR1 MNHEY and CDR2 SVGAGI. CDR3 sequence reads: CASRESFEQFF. CDR3 coding DNA: TGTGCCAGCAGAGAATCTTTTGAGCAGTTCTTC.

The chain recombines TRBV28 with TRBJ1-5; D is unresolved. There are 15 residues in the CDR3. Trimming took off 7 bases at V and 3 bases at J, with 16 bases between the two ends. CDR1 is MDHEN, CDR2 SYDVKM, per germline. The CDR3 DNA is TGTGCCAGCATCGATAAGGGATTTTACAATCAGCCCCAGCATTTT. Translated: CASIDKGFYNQPQHF.

This clonotype was seen a handful of times. The chain couples TRBV7-9 to TRBJ2-1, with no clear D. The V end lost 3 bases, the J end lost 2 bases, and 11 bases lay between the germline ends. Germline V gives CDR1 SEHNR, CDR2 FQNEAQ (reference sequence). The CDR3 extends over 15 amino acids. This chain's CDR3 is CASSFLQYPYNEQFF. CDR3 sequence (DNA): TGTGCCAGCAGCTTCCTTCAGTACCCCTACAATGAGCAGTTCTTC.

This rearrangement joins TRBV3-1 to TRBJ2-7, with D unresolved. V lost 3 bases to trimming and J lost 6 bases, with 18 bases between them. The V gene's germline CDR1 is LGHDT and CDR2 YNNKEL (reference sequence). The CDR3 runs to 15 residues. CDR3 sequence reads: CASSHRHGFLSEQYF. CDR3 nucleotide sequence: TGTGCCAGCAGCCACCGACACGGTTTCCTAAGCGAGCAGTACTTC.

This clonotype appeared a few times. This chain uses TRBV6-6 with TRBJ1-1; D unclear. Germline V CDR1 and CDR2: MNHNY, SVGAGI (reference sequence). Trimming pared 8 bases from V and 4 bases from J, leaving 11 bases between. The CDR3 sequence is 12 residues long. CDR3 loop: CASGIPGTEAFF. The CDR3 DNA reads TGTGCCAGCGGGATTCCGGGCACTGAAGCTTTCTTT.

Comment on this clonotype: A read error may be the cause here, since a much bigger clone is one base away. The chain joins TRBV28 to TRBJ1-5; D gene ambiguous. Germline V gene sequence: CDR1 MDHEN, CDR2 SYDVKM. The CDR3 is 13 residues long. The CDR3 DNA follows: TGTGCCAGCAGTTTAGGGATAAATCAGCCCCAGCTTTTT. Its protein is CASSLGINQPQLF.

Comment on this clonotype: Sequence at one end of the junction differs from germline and may be a read error. The chain employs TRBV7-7 and TRBJ2-3; 11 bases match TRBD2. CDR3 size: 16 residues. The germline gives CDR1 SSHAT, CDR2 FNYEAQ (reference sequence). CDR3 region: CASSPGTSGWTDTQYF. DNA of the CDR3: TGTGCTAGCAGCCCAGGGACTAGCGGATGGACAGATACGCAGTATTTT.

The chain couples TRBV7-2 to TRBJ2-2, with 13 bases lining up with TRBD2. Germline loops: CDR1 SGHTA, CDR2 FQGNSA. The trim removed 5 bases at V and 7 bases at J, leaving 4 bases unmatched. The CDR3 runs to 15 residues. The CDR3 loop reads CASSPGTSGIGELFF. The CDR3 DNA reads TGTGCCAGCAGCCCCGGGACTAGCGGGATCGGGGAGCTGTTTTTT.

This clonotype was seen a few times. One end of the junction does not line up with germline, which may come from a read error. The chain joins TRBV12-3 or TRBV12-4 to TRBJ1-3, with D perhaps TRBD1 (5 bases). This CDR3 is 12 amino acids long. The CDR3 reads CSGGDSGNTIYF. DNA of the CDR3: TGCTCCGGGGGGGACTCTGGAAACACCATATATTTT.

As to this clonotype: A much bigger clone sits one base away, suggesting this may be a read error. CDR3 residues: CARSFLASSTDTQYF. The CDR3 DNA follows: TGTGCCCGCAGTTTTTTAGCGTCTAGCACAGATACGCAGTATTTT. The chain carries TRBV28 and TRBJ2-3, with D possibly matching TRBD2 (5 bases). This CDR3 contains 15 residues. CDR1 is MDHEN and CDR2 is SYDVKM in the germline V gene.

This clonotype was detected many times. The CDR3 here is CASSLELSADTQYF. CDR3 in DNA: TGTGCCAGCAGTTTAGAGCTTTCGGCAGATACGCAGTATTTT. V and J are TRBV12-3 or TRBV12-4 and TRBJ2-3, with unresolved D. V was pared by 1 base and J by 4 bases, with 9 bases between. CDR3 length: 14 residues.

This clonotype has at least ten counts. The rearrangement uses TRBV7-8 and TRBJ2-3; D might be TRBD1 or TRBD2, each matching 5 bases. CDR1 and CDR2 (germline): SGHVS, FQNEAQ. Trimming took off 4 bases at V and 4 bases at J, with 12 bases between the two ends. This CDR3 is built from 14 residues. The CDR3 is CASSWGYDADTQYF. The CDR3 DNA follows: TGTGCCAGCAGCTGGGGGTATGACGCAGATACGCAGTATTTT.

This chain uses TRBV27 with TRBJ2-7; D assignment may be TRBD1 or TRBD2 (6 bases each). The V gene lost 3 bases and the J gene lost 5 bases, with 11 bases spanning the gap. The CDR3 sequence is 13 residues long. Germline CDR1 and CDR2: MNHEY and SMNVEV (reference sequence). As DNA, the CDR3 is TGTGCCAGCAGTTTTACAGGGAGGCACGAGCAGTACTTC. It translates to CASSFTGRHEQYF.

About this clonotype itself: Without the conserved terminal phenylalanine or tryptophan, this CDR3 likely stems from a read error. No DNA is shown, since the ends of the CDR3 on it are uncertain; the CDR3 is the one TCRdb lists. The chain joins TRBV5-1 to TRBJ2-1; the listed D gene, TRBD1, was not tested against the DNA. Both ends counted, the CDR3 spans 13 residues. Germline V gene data show CDR1 as SGHRS and CDR2 as YFSETQ. CDR3: CASSLGQYNEQLL.

The J gene is TRBJ2-1, the V gene TRBV7-3; 9 bases agree with TRBD2. This CDR3 is built from 15 residues. The V gene's germline CDR1 is SGHTA and CDR2 FQGTGA. With 0 bases clipped from V and 4 bases from J, the junction kept 1 base outside the gene matches. CDR3 in DNA: TGTGCCAGCAGCTTAACCCTAGCGGGATACAATGAGCAGTTCTTC. Its translation is CASSLTLAGYNEQFF.

Notes on this clonotype: The junction differs from germline at one of its ends, possibly a read error. V gene TRBV27 combines with J gene TRBJ2-2; D remains ambiguous. The CDR3 consists of 14 residues. The germline CDR1 and CDR2 sequences are MNHEY and SMNVEV (reference sequence). The CDR3 bases are TGTGCCAGCACCTCCGCCTACCACACCAGGGAGCTGTTTTTT. This sequence encodes CASTSAYHTRELFF.

The chain employs TRBV27 and TRBJ2-3; D may be TRBD1 or TRBD2 (6 bases each). V was pared by 3 bases and J by 2 bases, with 24 bases between. The CDR3 totals 19 residues. Looked up from germline, CDR1 is MNHEY and CDR2 is SMNVEV (reference sequence). The CDR3 DNA reads TGTGCCAGCAGTTTTACCCGTGGGGGGCGGGCTTCAAACACAGATACGCAGTATTTT. It encodes CASSFTRGGRASNTDTQYF.

The chain is built from TRBV2 and TRBJ2-1, with D perhaps TRBD1 or TRBD2 (5 bases each). The germline gives CDR1 SNHLY, CDR2 FYNNEI. This CDR3 region has 13 residues. Trimming left V 7 bases short and J 8 bases short, with 15 bases between. The CDR3 nucleotides are TGTGCCAGCATGCTAGCCCAGGGTGATGAGCAGTTCTTC. Translated: CASMLAQGDEQFF.